Following are 9 T cell receptor beta chains from one sample sequenced in a study of blood T cell repertoires in COVID-19. The data were produced by immunoSEQ multiplex PCR, yet TCRdb's version contains in-frame clones alone and is incomplete. The sample records some 150,000 clones, about four fifths being singletons. The sample taken for sequencing was peripheral blood. All receptors come from a human donor in a cohort sampled during active COVID-19.

Comment on this clone: An end of the junction differs from the germline gene, which may be a read error. This chain joins TRBV7-7 and TRBJ2-2, with D tentatively TRBD1 (6 bases). This CDR3 region has 16 residues. Germline CDR1 is SSHAT and CDR2 is FNYEAQ (reference sequence). The CDR3 reads CASSLATGRNTGELFF. DNA of the CDR3: TGTGCTAGCAGCTTAGCGACAGGACGGAACACCGGGGAGCTGTTTTTT.

This clone occurred a few times. The CDR3 DNA reads TGTGCCAGCAGCCAAGATTTCGCGAACACCGGGGAGCTGTTTTTT. It encodes CASSQDFANTGELFF. The rearrangement uses TRBV4-2 and TRBJ2-2; no definite D call. Germline CDR1 reads LGHNA; CDR2 reads YNFKEQ. Between the trimmed V and J ends, which lost 0 bases and 0 bases, there was a span of 5 bases. The CDR3 has 15 residues.

The V gene is TRBV28, the J gene TRBJ2-2; 14 nucleotides agree with TRBD2. Germline lookup yields CDR1 MDHEN and CDR2 SYDVKM. V shed 6 bases, J shed 0 bases, and the junction held 3 bases outside the gene matches. The CDR3 loop spans 17 amino acids. The CDR3 DNA reads TGTGCCAGCAGGGGACTAGCGGGAGTTTCGAACACCGGGGAGCTGTTTTTT. Translation gives CASRGLAGVSNTGELFF.

V and J are TRBV7-8 and TRBJ1-1; D is possibly TRBD1 (5 bases). Looked up from germline, CDR1 is SGHVS and CDR2 is FQNEAQ. CDR3 size: 16 residues. The V end was cut by 0 bases, the J end by 1 base, with 12 bases between. CDR3 DNA: TGTGCCAGCAGCTTAGCGGCCCGCAGGGAGAACACTGAAGCTTTCTTT. Translation: CASSLAARRENTEAFF.

The sample holds many counts of this clone. The chain links TRBV28 to TRBJ2-7; 13 nucleotides line up with TRBD2. The CDR3 consists of 14 residues. The V gene's germline CDR1 is MDHEN and CDR2 SYDVKM. V trimming: 11 bases; J trimming: 4 bases; junction bases outside the gene matches: 8. The CDR3 reads CAVLAGGPSYEQYF. The CDR3 DNA follows: TGTGCCGTACTAGCGGGAGGGCCAAGTTACGAGCAGTACTTC.

This clone appeared a few times. This chain joins TRBV19 and TRBJ2-1; 7 bases align to TRBD2. Germline lookup yields CDR1 LNHDA and CDR2 SQIVND (reference sequence). The V and J ends lost 4 bases and 8 bases, in that order; junction bases with no gene match: 11. This CDR3 spans 15 amino acids. DNA for the CDR3: TGTGCCAGTAGTAGTGGACTAGTAATAGCAGATGAGCAGTTCTTC. Translating gives CASSSGLVIADEQFF.

The V gene is TRBV5-1, the J gene TRBJ1-2; weak D call: TRBD1 (6 bases). The germline V gene has CDR1 SGHRS and CDR2 YFSETQ. The CDR3 contains 15 residues. V lost 3 bases, J lost 5 bases, and 17 bases lay in between. CDR3 DNA sequence: TGCGCCAGCAGCTCGACTACCATAAGGGGGTATGGCTACACCTTC. Protein: CASSSTTIRGYGYTF. Combining the CDR3 with reference TRBV5-1 and TRBJ1-2 gives the whole variable domain KAGVTQTPRYLIKTRGQQVTLSCSPISGHRSVSWYQQTPGQGLQFLFEYFSETQRNKGNFPGRFSGRQFSNSRSEMNVSTLELGDSALYLCASSSTTIRGYGYTFGSGTRLTVV.

The chain has TRBV5-4 and TRBJ2-5, with D hard to call. Trimming stripped 4 bases from V and 2 bases from J, with 3 bases between. The CDR3 has 11 amino acids. The germline V gene encodes CDR1 SGHNT and CDR2 YYREEE (reference sequence). The CDR3: CASSEQETQYF. The DNA for the CDR3 is TGTGCCAGCAGCGAGCAAGAGACCCAGTACTTC.

The chain combines TRBV4-1 with TRBJ2-2, with D possibly matching TRBD1 (6 bases). The CDR3 runs to 15 residues. Germline V lookup: CDR1 MGHRA, CDR2 YSYEKL. V lost 2 bases and J 2 bases, leaving 9 bases between the germline ends. CDR3 protein: CASSQQGLNTGELFF. DNA of the CDR3: TGCGCCAGCAGCCAACAGGGGCTCAACACCGGGGAGCTGTTTTTT.